Detailed here is one TCR beta chain. The data originate from a study of cytomegalovirus exposure and HLA in healthy donors. The PCR contained 60 Vbeta and 13 Jbeta primers. Only in-frame clones appear in the TCRdb table, and some are missing; sequencing was by immunoSEQ multiplex PCR. The data contain about 200,000 clones, around 83% of them singletons. Though nominally healthy at sampling, donors likely had unrecorded immune exposures. The sequencing input was PBMCs. The sequence came from a man in his forties in good health and CMV-seropositive.

The CDR3 sequence is CASSERDRVIVEQYF. The CDR3, as DNA: TGTGCCAGCAGTGAACGGGACAGGGTAATTGTAGAGCAGTACTTC. The chain combines TRBV25-1 with TRBJ2-7; 9 bases map to TRBD1. Losses at the gene ends were 2 bases for V and 7 bases for J; bases not matched to a gene: 9. CDR1 and CDR2 from the germline V gene are MGHDK and SYGVNS. The CDR3 consists of 15 residues.